The 5 T cell receptor beta chains reported below all come from one sample, sequenced in a study of immune cell composition in non-small cell lung cancer (TCRdb year 2017). Library creation used the immunoSEQ multiplex PCR assay. TCRdb provides this immuneACCESS table in a form limited to in-frame rearrangements. Some clones are lacking; in checked studies, under half of them reflect an unresolved V gene, and why the rest are absent is not known. The sample table lists 4,900 or so clones, roughly 72% of them with a count of one. The ten largest clones take up roughly a tenth of the sample. The sequenced material came from lung tumor tissue. The receptors were sampled from a human donor with non-small cell lung cancer.

The chain couples TRBV6-5 to TRBJ1-6; D is perhaps TRBD1 (6 bases). Trimming took off 6 bases at V and 10 bases at J, with 16 bases between the two ends. Germline lookup yields CDR1 MNHEY and CDR2 SVGAGI. There are 14 residues in the CDR3. The CDR3 sequence: CASRENYRESPLHF. The DNA of the CDR3 is TGTGCCAGCAGGGAGAACTACAGGGAGTCACCCCTCCACTTT.

This clone was detected only once. The rearrangement joins TRBV19 to TRBJ2-5; D remains unclear. The germline V gene has CDR1 LNHDA and CDR2 SQIVND (reference sequence). Trimming pared 5 bases from V and 3 bases from J, leaving 10 bases between. The CDR3 extends over 13 amino acids. CDR3 residues: CASSPRIEETQYF. The CDR3 DNA is TGTGCCAGTAGTCCTAGGATCGAAGAGACCCAGTACTTC.

This chain joins TRBV19 and TRBJ2-3, with 7 bases aligning to TRBD2. Germline V gene data show CDR1 as LNHDA and CDR2 as SQIVND (reference sequence). This CDR3 spans 15 amino acids. J was trimmed by 5 bases and V by 5 bases; bases with no gene match: 10. This CDR3 reads CASSLTGGGLDTQYF. The CDR3 DNA follows: TGTGCCAGTAGTCTTACGGGCGGGGGATTAGATACGCAGTATTTT.

The chain carries TRBV11-2 and TRBJ2-4; the D is unclear. V was pared by 1 base and J by 0 bases, with 4 bases between. Germline-derived CDR1 and CDR2 are SGHAT and FQNNGV. The CDR3 sequence is 14 residues long. The CDR3 DNA is TGTGCCAGCAGCTTAGCCCTAGCCAAAAACATTCAGTACTTC. Its translation: CASSLALAKNIQYF.

The rearrangement links TRBV11-3 to TRBJ2-3, with a tentative D call TRBD2 (7 bases). There are 19 residues in the CDR3. Germline V gene sequence: CDR1 SGHNT, CDR2 YENEEA. The V end lost 5 bases, the J end lost 0 bases, and 24 bases lay between the germline ends. The CDR3: CASSPGSGPGAWSTDTQYF. The DNA of the CDR3 is TGTGCCAGCAGCCCCGGTAGCGGGCCGGGGGCTTGGAGCACAGATACGCAGTATTTT.